A selection of T cell receptor beta chains follows, all from one sample in a study of T cell responses to AZD1222 COVID-19 vaccine. The method was immunoSEQ multiplex PCR; TCRdb's version includes in-frame clones alone and lacks a portion of them. There are 100,000 to 150,000 clones in the sample; 70% to 90% occur only once, and 3% lies in the top ten. The specimen comprised peripheral blood, sampled 28 days after the second AZD1222 dose. The receptors shown here come from an adult who received the AZD1222 COVID-19 vaccine. The CDR3 runs from the conserved cysteine through the conserved F or W. The order of the fields is CDR3 DNA, CDR3 protein, V gene, J gene, clone size, CDR3 length, D gene. A D gene is named only where the DNA matches it firmly. Size values are once, few and many counts, or a class for expanded clones, and some rows have none.

DNA: TGTGCCAGCAGTCTCAGCCCGGACAGGGCGCTCTATGGCTACACCTTC
CDR3: CASSLSPDRALYGYTF
V: TRBV6-6
J: TRBJ1-2
size: once
length: 16
D: TRBD1

DNA: TGTGCCACGAATCAGGGGGGCGACGATGAGCAGTTCTTC
CDR3: CATNQGGDDEQFF
V: TRBV6-5
J: TRBJ2-1
size: .
length: 13
D: .

DNA: TGCATCTCGTTTAACTATGGCTACACCTTC
CDR3: CISFNYGYTF
V: TRBV20-1
J: TRBJ1-2
size: .
length: 10
D: .

DNA: TGTGCCAGCAGTCCAGGTTGGACTAATGAAAAACTGTTTTTT
CDR3: CASSPGWTNEKLFF
V: TRBV6-6
J: TRBJ1-4
size: .
length: 14
D: .

DNA: TGTGCCAGCAGTCTCGGACAGGCCCTTAGTTCACCCCTCCACTTT
CDR3: CASSLGQALSSPLHF
V: TRBV6-6
J: TRBJ1-6
size: .
length: 15
D: TRBD1

DNA: TGTGCCATCAGTGAGGGGAACACTGAAGCTTTCTTT
CDR3: CAISEGNTEAFF
V: TRBV10-3
J: TRBJ1-1
size: .
length: 12
D: .

DNA: TGCGCCAGCAGCCAAGATGTAGGGGTTGGCTATGGCTACACCTTC
CDR3: CASSQDVGVGYGYTF
V: TRBV4-3
J: TRBJ1-2
size: few
length: 15
D: .

DNA: TGTGCCAGCAGCTCACGAGGTGGGACATCAATCAACTATGGCTACACCTTC
CDR3: CASSSRGGTSINYGYTF
V: TRBV9
J: TRBJ1-2
size: .
length: 17
D: .

DNA: TGTGCCAGCAGTCCAGGGGGTGAAAAACTGTTTTTT
CDR3: CASSPGGEKLFF
V: TRBV7-9
J: TRBJ1-4
size: .
length: 12
D: TRBD1

DNA: TGTGCCAGCAGGACCGATGTTAACTATGGCTACACCTTC
CDR3: CASRTDVNYGYTF
V: TRBV2
J: TRBJ1-2
size: .
length: 13
D: .

DNA: TGCAGCGTTGATCCTCGGAGTGGCTACACCTTC
CDR3: CSVDPRSGYTF
V: TRBV29-1
J: TRBJ1-2
size: .
length: 11
D: .

DNA: TGTGCCAGCAGTTACTCGAATAGCGGGGGGGCCTCAGATGAGCAGTTCTTC
CDR3: CASSYSNSGGASDEQFF
V: TRBV6-2/TRBV6-3
J: TRBJ2-1
size: .
length: 17
D: TRBD2

DNA: TGTGCCAGCAGCCATCGACAGGGGCGAATAGCCAAAAACATTCAGTACTTC
CDR3: CASSHRQGRIAKNIQYF
V: TRBV3-1/TRBV3-2
J: TRBJ2-4
size: .
length: 17
D: TRBD1

DNA: TGTGCCAGCAGCTTAGATCGCGGGACCCAGTACTTC
CDR3: CASSLDRGTQYF
V: TRBV11-2
J: TRBJ2-5
size: .
length: 12
D: .

DNA: TGTGCCAGCAGCCAGGGTGTCCTCGCGAACACCGGGGAGCTGTTTTTT
CDR3: CASSQGVLANTGELFF
V: TRBV5-5
J: TRBJ2-2
size: .
length: 16
D: .

DNA: TGTGCCAGCAGCTTGTCTGGCTATATGGGTCAGCCCCAGCATTTT
CDR3: CASSLSGYMGQPQHF
V: TRBV9
J: TRBJ1-5
size: few
length: 15
D: .

DNA: TGCGCCAGCAGCCAACACCGACAGGGGGAAGAGACCCAGTACTTC
CDR3: CASSQHRQGEETQYF
V: TRBV4-1
J: TRBJ2-5
size: once
length: 15
D: TRBD1

DNA: TGTGCCTGGAGTCCTATGACAGGGGGCAACTATGGCTACACCTTC
CDR3: CAWSPMTGGNYGYTF
V: TRBV30
J: TRBJ1-2
size: once
length: 15
D: TRBD1

DNA: TGTGCCAGCAGCTCCGACAGGGTCGATAATTCACCCCTCCACTTT
CDR3: CASSSDRVDNSPLHF
V: TRBV7-9
J: TRBJ1-6
size: .
length: 15
D: TRBD1

DNA: TGTGCCAGCAGCCCCAACCGAGGGAGAGGGGCTGAGCAGTTCTTC
CDR3: CASSPNRGRGAEQFF
V: TRBV7-2
J: TRBJ2-1
size: .
length: 15
D: .

DNA: TGTGCCAGCAGCCACCAGCGGGGGGGCCGGGAGACCCAGTACTTC
CDR3: CASSHQRGGRETQYF
V: TRBV3-1/TRBV3-2
J: TRBJ2-5
size: .
length: 15
D: TRBD2

DNA: TGCGCCAGCAGCCAAACTAGCGGACGCACAGATACGCAGTATTTT
CDR3: CASSQTSGRTDTQYF
V: TRBV4-3
J: TRBJ2-3
size: once
length: 15
D: TRBD2

DNA: TGTGCCAGCCTAGGCCGAGACAGGGGTTATGGCTACACCTTC
CDR3: CASLGRDRGYGYTF
V: TRBV2
J: TRBJ1-2
size: .
length: 14
D: TRBD1

DNA: TGTGCCAGCGGGAAAGGGGGCGTCGGGACAGATACGCAGTATTTT
CDR3: CASGKGGVGTDTQYF
V: TRBV5-4
J: TRBJ2-3
size: .
length: 15
D: TRBD1

DNA: TGTGCCAGCAGCCCCCTGAGGGTAGCGGCCCGTTCCGCTTACAATGAGCAGTTCTTC
CDR3: CASSPLRVAARSAYNEQFF
V: TRBV7-8
J: TRBJ2-1
size: once
length: 19
D: .

DNA: TGTGCCAGTAGTCTGGGAGGTTACTATGGCTACACCTTC
CDR3: CASSLGGYYGYTF
V: TRBV19
J: TRBJ1-2
size: .
length: 13
D: .

DNA: TGTGCCAGCAGCTTAGAGGCAGGGGATGTAGGAAATTCACCCCTCCACTTT
CDR3: CASSLEAGDVGNSPLHF
V: TRBV7-6
J: TRBJ1-6
size: .
length: 17
D: .

DNA: TGCGCCAGCAGCGACCGGGAACTCAACTCCGCGAACACCGGGGAGCTGTTTTTT
CDR3: CASSDRELNSANTGELFF
V: TRBV4-3
J: TRBJ2-2
size: .
length: 18
D: .

DNA: TGTGCCAGTAGTATTGGGAGGGGCCGCAACTATGGCTACACCTTC
CDR3: CASSIGRGRNYGYTF
V: TRBV19
J: TRBJ1-2
size: .
length: 15
D: .

DNA: TGTGCCAGCAGTTTAGTTCAGGGTGCTTCTTACGAGCAGTACTTC
CDR3: CASSLVQGASYEQYF
V: TRBV27
J: TRBJ2-7
size: .
length: 15
D: .

DNA: TGTGCCGCGGGACTCACGAGCAATCAGCCCCAGCATTTT
CDR3: CAAGLTSNQPQHF
V: TRBV6-5
J: TRBJ1-5
size: .
length: 13
D: .

DNA: TGTGCCAGCAGCTTCGGCGGGGGTAGCTCCTACGAGCAGTACTTC
CDR3: CASSFGGGSSYEQYF
V: TRBV11-2
J: TRBJ2-7
size: .
length: 15
D: TRBD2

DNA: TGTGCCAGCTCACCTACACGGGCTGACTCTGGAAACACCATATATTTT
CDR3: CASSPTRADSGNTIYF
V: TRBV18
J: TRBJ1-3
size: .
length: 16
D: .

DNA: TGTGCCAGCAGTCCAAACAGGGAGTTTTACGAGCAGTACTTC
CDR3: CASSPNREFYEQYF
V: TRBV27
J: TRBJ2-7
size: .
length: 14
D: .

DNA: TGCGCCAGCAGCCAAGATGGGGGGCCCCAGGAAAAACTGTTTTTT
CDR3: CASSQDGGPQEKLFF
V: TRBV4-1
J: TRBJ1-4
size: .
length: 15
D: .

DNA: TGTGCCAGCAGCTTAGTGAGCAGGGGAATTTGGAGCTACACCTTC
CDR3: CASSLVSRGIWSYTF
V: TRBV7-9
J: TRBJ1-2
size: once
length: 15
D: .

DNA: TGTGCCAGCAGCCAAGGGACTACTAACTATGGCTACACCTTC
CDR3: CASSQGTTNYGYTF
V: TRBV3-1/TRBV3-2
J: TRBJ1-2
size: .
length: 14
D: .

DNA: TGTGCCAGCAGCTCGACGCCTGCAACTAATGAAAAACTGTTTTTT
CDR3: CASSSTPATNEKLFF
V: TRBV5-5
J: TRBJ1-4
size: .
length: 15
D: .

DNA: TGCGCCAGCAGTTTCCGTTTCAACTACGAGCAGTACTTC
CDR3: CASSFRFNYEQYF
V: TRBV23-1
J: TRBJ2-7
size: once
length: 13
D: .

DNA: TGTGCCAGCAGCCTAGGACAGGGTGGGCAGTACTTC
CDR3: CASSLGQGGQYF
V: TRBV7-2
J: TRBJ2-7
size: .
length: 12
D: TRBD1

DNA: TGCAGCGTTGAAGACACAGATGGGTATGGCTACACCTTC
CDR3: CSVEDTDGYGYTF
V: TRBV29-1
J: TRBJ1-2
size: .
length: 13
D: .

DNA: TGTGCCAGCAGCTTGGGTTTCGGGGACACTGAAGCTTTCTTT
CDR3: CASSLGFGDTEAFF
V: TRBV5-5
J: TRBJ1-1
size: .
length: 14
D: .

DNA: TGTGCCACCAGCCCCGGGGGGTTAAATGAAAAACTGTTTTTT
CDR3: CATSPGGLNEKLFF
V: TRBV24-1
J: TRBJ1-4
size: .
length: 14
D: .

DNA: TGCAGCGCCGAAGGGGACTACAATGAGCAGTTCTTC
CDR3: CSAEGDYNEQFF
V: TRBV29-1
J: TRBJ2-1
size: few
length: 12
D: .

DNA: TGTGCCAGCAGTTCGGCGGGGGGTGAGACCCAGTACTTC
CDR3: CASSSAGGETQYF
V: TRBV28
J: TRBJ2-5
size: .
length: 13
D: TRBD2

DNA: TGTGCCAGCAGCCCCCAGGGGGGGAGAATTGGAAACACCATATATTTT
CDR3: CASSPQGGRIGNTIYF
V: TRBV9
J: TRBJ1-3
size: .
length: 16
D: TRBD1

DNA: TGTGCCAGCTCACAGACCCCCGTAGCTATCTATGGCTACACCTTC
CDR3: CASSQTPVAIYGYTF
V: TRBV19
J: TRBJ1-2
size: .
length: 15
D: .

DNA: TGTGCCATCGGCACAACCCAAACCTACGAGCAGTACTTC
CDR3: CAIGTTQTYEQYF
V: TRBV10-3
J: TRBJ2-7
size: .
length: 13
D: .

DNA: TGTGCCAGCAGTTACCTCCGGGGCCCCTACGAGCAGTACTTC
CDR3: CASSYLRGPYEQYF
V: TRBV6-5
J: TRBJ2-7
size: .
length: 14
D: .

DNA: TGTGCCAGTAGTGCCGCCGGGACAAAAAACATTCAGTACTTC
CDR3: CASSAAGTKNIQYF
V: TRBV19
J: TRBJ2-4
size: once
length: 14
D: .

DNA: TGCGCCAGCAGCTTGTTGGGAACCGATCATGGCTACACCTTC
CDR3: CASSLLGTDHGYTF
V: TRBV5-1
J: TRBJ1-2
size: .
length: 14
D: .

DNA: TGTGCCAGCAGGAGGACAGGGGGAGGCGGAGCGAACACTGAAGCTTTCTTT
CDR3: CASRRTGGGGANTEAFF
V: TRBV2
J: TRBJ1-1
size: .
length: 17
D: TRBD1

DNA: TGTGCCAGCAGCTCCACAAACGGGGCCAACGTCCTGACTTTC
CDR3: CASSSTNGANVLTF
V: TRBV11-2
J: TRBJ2-6
size: .
length: 14
D: .

DNA: TGCGCCAGCAGCTTGGCCGGCAGGGTCTACGAGCAGTACTTC
CDR3: CASSLAGRVYEQYF
V: TRBV5-1
J: TRBJ2-7
size: .
length: 14
D: .

DNA: TGCGCCAGCAGCTTGGGGGCTCTTAATGAAAAACTGTTTTTT
CDR3: CASSLGALNEKLFF
V: TRBV5-1
J: TRBJ1-4
size: .
length: 14
D: .

DNA: TGCGCCAGCAGCTTATGGGTTAGAGAGACCCAGTACTTC
CDR3: CASSLWVRETQYF
V: TRBV5-1
J: TRBJ2-5
size: .
length: 13
D: .

DNA: TGTGCCAGTAGTATAGGCCGGCGCAGGCAACTTTCTGGCTACACCTTC
CDR3: CASSIGRRRQLSGYTF
V: TRBV19
J: TRBJ1-2
size: .
length: 16
D: .

DNA: TGTGCCAGTAGTATACCGGGAAGCAATCAGCCCCAGCATTTT
CDR3: CASSIPGSNQPQHF
V: TRBV19
J: TRBJ1-5
size: .
length: 14
D: .

DNA: TGTGCCACCAGCAGAGAAGAGGGGGATGGCTACACCTTC
CDR3: CATSREEGDGYTF
V: TRBV15
J: TRBJ1-2
size: .
length: 13
D: .